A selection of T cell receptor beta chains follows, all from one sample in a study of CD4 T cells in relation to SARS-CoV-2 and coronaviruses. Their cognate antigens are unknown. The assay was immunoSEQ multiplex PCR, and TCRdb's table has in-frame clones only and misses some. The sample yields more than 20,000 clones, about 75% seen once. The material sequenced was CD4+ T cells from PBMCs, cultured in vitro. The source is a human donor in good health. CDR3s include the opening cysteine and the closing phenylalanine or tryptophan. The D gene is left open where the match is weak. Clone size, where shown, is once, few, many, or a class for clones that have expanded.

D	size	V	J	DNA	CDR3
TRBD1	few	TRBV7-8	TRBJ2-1	TGTGCCAGCAGCCTAAGGACAGGGAATGAGCAGTTCTTC	CASSLRTGNEQFF
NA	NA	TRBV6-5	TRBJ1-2	TGTGCCAGCAGCACCGACACCCGTAACTATGGCTACACCTTC	CASSTDTRNYGYTF
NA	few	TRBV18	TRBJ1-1	TGTGCCAGCTCACCGGGGAACCTGAACACTGAAGCTTTCTTT	CASSPGNLNTEAFF
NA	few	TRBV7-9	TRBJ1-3	TGTGCCAGCAGCCCGCGCCAGGGAAACACCATATATTTT	CASSPRQGNTIYF
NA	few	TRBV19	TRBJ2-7	TGTGCCAGTAGTCCCCGGGAGCAGTACTACGAGCAGTACTTC	CASSPREQYYEQYF
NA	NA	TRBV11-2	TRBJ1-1	TGTGCCAGCAGCCGAGGGTGGTCTGAAGCTTTCTTT	CASSRGWSEAFF
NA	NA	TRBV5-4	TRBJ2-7	TGTGCCAGCAGCGAGGGGGGAAACACCTACGAGCAGTACTTC	CASSEGGNTYEQYF
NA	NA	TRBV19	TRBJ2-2	TGTGCCAGTAACACCTTGTGGGGAAGGACCGGGGAGCTGTTTTTT	CASNTLWGRTGELFF
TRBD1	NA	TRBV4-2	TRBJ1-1	TGTGCCAGCAGCCCGGACAGGGGGACTGAAGCTTTCTTT	CASSPDRGTEAFF
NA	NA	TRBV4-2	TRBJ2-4	TGTGCCAGCAGCCAAGGGGGGGCCAAAAACATTCAGTACTTC	CASSQGGAKNIQYF
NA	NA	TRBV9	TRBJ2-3	TGTGCCAGCAGCGTAAAGTGGTACAGGTACACAGATACGCAGTATTTT	CASSVKWYRYTDTQYF
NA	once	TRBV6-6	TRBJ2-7	TGTGCCAGCAGTTTAGAAACAGGACCCACCTACGAGCAGTACTTC	CASSLETGPTYEQYF
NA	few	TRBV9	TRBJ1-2	TGTGCCAGCAGGTCACAGGTTACTGGCTACACCTTC	CASRSQVTGYTF
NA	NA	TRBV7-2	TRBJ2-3	TGTGCCAGCACCCAGGACTACCTCACAGATACGCAGTATTTT	CASTQDYLTDTQYF
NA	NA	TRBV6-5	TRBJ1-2	TGTGCCAGCAGTTACTCGGACAGAGTATTCTATGGCTACACCTTC	CASSYSDRVFYGYTF
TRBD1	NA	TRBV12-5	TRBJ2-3	TGTGCTAGTGGGGGACAGGGGGGCACAGATACGCAGTATTTT	CASGGQGGTDTQYF
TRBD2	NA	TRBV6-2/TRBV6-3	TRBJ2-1	TGTGCCAGCAGTACACCAACAGGAACTAGCGGGGGTTACAATGAGCAGTTCTTC	CASSTPTGTSGGYNEQFF
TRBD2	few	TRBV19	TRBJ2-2	TGTGCCAGTAGACCCCGACTAGCGAACGGGGAGCTGTTTTTT	CASRPRLANGELFF
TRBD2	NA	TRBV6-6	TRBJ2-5	TGTGCCACCCAGTTGGTTAGCGGGGTCCAAGAGACCCAGTACTTC	CATQLVSGVQETQYF
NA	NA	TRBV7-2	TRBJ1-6	TGTGCCAGCAGCCTACAGGGCCCCAATTCACCCCTCCACTTT	CASSLQGPNSPLHF
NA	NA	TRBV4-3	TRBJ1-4	TGCGCCAGCAGCCGGAGTGTCGTTGCAGAAAAACTGTTTTTT	CASSRSVVAEKLFF
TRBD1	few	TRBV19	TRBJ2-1	TGTGCCAGTAGTGGAACAGGGGGACGCAATGAGCAGTTCTTC	CASSGTGGRNEQFF
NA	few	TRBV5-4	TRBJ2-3	TGTGCCAGCAGCTTGGTTCAGCACTCCACAGATACGCAGTATTTT	CASSLVQHSTDTQYF
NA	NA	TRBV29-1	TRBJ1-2	TGCAGCGTTGCGCAGTTCTATGGCTACACCTTC	CSVAQFYGYTF
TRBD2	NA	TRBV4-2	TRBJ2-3	TGTGCCAGCAGCCAAGAGGCTAGCGGGGCCACAGATACGCAGTATTTT	CASSQEASGATDTQYF
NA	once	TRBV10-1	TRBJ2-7	TGCGCCAGCAGTGAGTCTGGTGGGGGGGCCCGGGAGCAGTACTTC	CASSESGGGAREQYF
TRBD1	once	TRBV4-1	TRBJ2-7	TGCGCCAGCAGCCAGACAGGGGGCTTGGGGCAGTACTTC	CASSQTGGLGQYF
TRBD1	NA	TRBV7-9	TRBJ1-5	TGTGCCAGCAGCTTAGTCAGCCCCCAGACAGGGAACAATCAGCCCCAGCATTTT	CASSLVSPQTGNNQPQHF
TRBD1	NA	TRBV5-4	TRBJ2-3	TGTGCCAGCAGCTTGGGCGGGACAGGTGTTGGTGCAGATACGCAGTATTTT	CASSLGGTGVGADTQYF
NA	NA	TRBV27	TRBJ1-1	TGTGCCAGCAAATCAGGGAACATGAACACTGAAGCTTTCTTT	CASKSGNMNTEAFF
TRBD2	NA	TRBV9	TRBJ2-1	TGTGCCAGCAGCGCTAGCGGGAGGGCCGGGGAGCAGTTCTTC	CASSASGRAGEQFF
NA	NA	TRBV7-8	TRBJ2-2	TGTGCCAGCAGCTTAGCGGTAGGAGGCGGCACCGGGGAGCTGTTTTTT	CASSLAVGGGTGELFF
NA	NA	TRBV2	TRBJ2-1	TGTGCCAGCAGACATGGGAGAGGGGTAAGGGGGTCTGGTTCCTACAATGAGCAGTTCTTC	CASRHGRGVRGSGSYNEQFF
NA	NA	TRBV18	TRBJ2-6	TGTGCCAGCTCACCACCCAACTCTGGGGCCAACGTCCTGACTTTC	CASSPPNSGANVLTF
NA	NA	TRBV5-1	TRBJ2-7	TGCGCCAGCAGCTTTCTCAGAAACTACGAGCAGTACTTC	CASSFLRNYEQYF
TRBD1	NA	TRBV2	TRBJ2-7	TGTGCCAGCAGATTGGGACAGGGGCCTTCCTTC	CASRLGQGPSF
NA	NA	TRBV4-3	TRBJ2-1	TGCGCCAGCAGCCAAGATGGGGCTCGGGGGGCTTACAATGAGCAGTTCTTC	CASSQDGARGAYNEQFF
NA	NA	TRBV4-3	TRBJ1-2	TGCGCCAGCAGCCAAGATGGGGGTGGCTACACCTTC	CASSQDGGGYTF
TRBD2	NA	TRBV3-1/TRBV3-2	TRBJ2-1	TGTGCCAGCAGCCATCCCAGGACTAGCGGGTCCAATGAGCAGTTCTTC	CASSHPRTSGSNEQFF
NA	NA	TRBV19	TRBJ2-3	TGTGCCAGTAGTTCCACAACTAGCACAGATACGCAGTATTTT	CASSSTTSTDTQYF
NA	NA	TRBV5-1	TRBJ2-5	TGCGCCAGCAGCCAAAATGGGCAGGAGACCCAGTACTTC	CASSQNGQETQYF
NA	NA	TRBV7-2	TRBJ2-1	TGTGCCAGCAGTGGCATCCTCCATGAGCAGTTCTTC	CASSGILHEQFF
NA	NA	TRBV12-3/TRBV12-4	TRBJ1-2	TGTGCCAGCAGTTTTGGGCAGGACCGGGGCTACACCTTC	CASSFGQDRGYTF
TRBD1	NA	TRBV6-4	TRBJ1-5	TGTGCCAGCAGTGCCACGGGACAGGACGGTCAGCCCCAGCATTTT	CASSATGQDGQPQHF
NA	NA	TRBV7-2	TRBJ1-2	TGTGCCAGCAGCTTGACCTGGCCGGGGGGCTACACCTTC	CASSLTWPGGYTF
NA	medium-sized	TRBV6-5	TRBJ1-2	TGTGCCGAGCGGGAGACTAACAGGGATCATGGCTACACCTTC	CAERETNRDHGYTF
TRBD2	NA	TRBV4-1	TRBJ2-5	TGCGCCAGCAGCCAAGGCGCGAGTAGCGGGAGTGGAGAGACCCAGTACTTC	CASSQGASSGSGETQYF
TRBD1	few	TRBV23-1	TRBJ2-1	TGCGCCAGAGGGGGCAGCTCCTACAATGAGCAGTTCTTC	CARGGSSYNEQFF
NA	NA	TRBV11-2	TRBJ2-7	TGTGCCAGCAGCTTAGCAGTAGGAGAGCAGTACTTC	CASSLAVGEQYF
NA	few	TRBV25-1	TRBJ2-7	TGTGCCATCTCTACAGGGTCCTACGAGCAGTACTTC	CAISTGSYEQYF
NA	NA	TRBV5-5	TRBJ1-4	TGTGCCAGCAGCTTGGAGCAGGGAACTAATGAAAAACTGTTTTTT	CASSLEQGTNEKLFF
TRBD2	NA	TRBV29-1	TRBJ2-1	TGCAGCGTTGCGGGCGGGAGCGGCAATGAGCAGTTCTTC	CSVAGGSGNEQFF
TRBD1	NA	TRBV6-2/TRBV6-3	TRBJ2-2	TGTGCCAGCAGTCGTATAACAGGGGTGGTGCCCGGGGAGCTGTTTTTT	CASSRITGVVPGELFF
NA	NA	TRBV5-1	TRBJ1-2	TGCGCCAGCAGCTTCGGAGGCAACAGAGACTATGGCTACACCTTC	CASSFGGNRDYGYTF
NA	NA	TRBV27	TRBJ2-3	TGTGCCAGCAGTTTACGGGAGAGAGATACGCAGTATTTT	CASSLRERDTQYF
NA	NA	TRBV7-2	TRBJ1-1	TGTGCCAGCAGCTTTTCGGGACTCCGAAACACTGAAGCTTTCTTT	CASSFSGLRNTEAFF
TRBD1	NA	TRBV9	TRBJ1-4	TGTGCCAGCAGCGCACAGGGGGGGTTTGAAAAACTGTTTTTT	CASSAQGGFEKLFF
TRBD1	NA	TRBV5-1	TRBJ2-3	TGCGCCAGCAGCCGAGGCGGGACAGGGACCTCAGATACGCAGTATTTT	CASSRGGTGTSDTQYF